This note documents a single TCR beta chain sequence. It has no known antigen specificity. No much larger clone exists at a distance of one base, and base qualities are not known. One collaborating source in Seattle enrolled patients while the patients were actively infected and followed the patients over time throughout the course of disease. Each collaborating institution followed its own protocols to collect whole blood in K2EDTA tubes. For TCRbeta analysis, collaborators shipped samples in one of three forms: frozen whole blood, isolated PBMCs, or DNA extracted from either of those sample types. The CDR3, cysteine through phenylalanine, is 13 amino acids long. Left in the record is the CDR3 DNA by itself, 39 bases read in frame from the first base. Based on the germline V gene, the CDR1 and CDR2 sequences are MDHEN and SYDVKM. The junction shows trimming of 4 bases on V and 8 bases on J, and the gene matches do not reach 6 bases of it.

TCRbeta CDR3 regions were amplified from genomic DNA by means of the immunoSEQ Assay, a bias-controlled multiplex PCR. The authors' analysis ran thus. Nucleated cell counts per sample were estimated from amplification of reference gene primers within the assay. To quantify the absolute abundance of each unique TCRbeta CDR3 rearrangement, sequence reads were collapsed and filtered. For each sample, productive Simpson clonality was calculated as the square root of Simpson's diversity index over productive rearrangements. TCRdb retrieved this table from immuneACCESS and kept in-frame rearrangements only. Not all clones are present; in checked studies, unresolved V genes account for under half, and no reason is known for the remainder. D and trimming come from the DNA, and the V and J calls and clone size come from that table. In this sample the table shows about 220,000 clones, around four fifths of which occur a single time. Of the sample, over 4% falls within the top ten clones.

The sample comes from a study of blood T cell repertoires in COVID-19 (dated by TCRdb to the early 2020s). Describing the broader study: The collaborator samples originated in the United States, Italy and Spain and spanned the acute and convalescent phases of COVID-19. A freely available public database, intended as a resource for researchers studying the immune response to SARS-CoV-2, is where the repertoires were released. The sample metadata nearly always contained a de-identified subject ID, COVID-19 status, age in years and sex. Where available, HLA class I and class II types were taken from metadata supplied by the sample provider and were not determined by assay-based typing. The material from the prospective study consisted of cDNA or gDNA derived from T cells, B-cell-depleted T cells, or PBMCs. Subjects who had been exposed to COVID-19, were actively infected with it, or had recovered from it provided the deeply sampled blood TCRbeta repertoires that made up the dataset. The samples were drawn from the first 160 participants of the ongoing ImmuneRACE study and from 1,254 subjects provided by 6 global collaborators.

Beyond this particular receptor, the publication reports: The quantity of clinical and demographic metadata differed by source and by participant and was supplied without curation.

The rearranged segments are TRBV28 and TRBJ1-1, and 8 junction bases match TRBD1. Specimen: peripheral blood. This TCR was recovered from a woman between 65 and 79 years old with COVID-19, enrolled during active disease. The nucleotides read TGTGCCAGCAGTTGGGACGACAGGGGAGAAGCTTTCTTT. Translated, this is CASSWDDRGEAFF.